This T cell receptor beta chain emerged from a study of blood T cell dynamics during melanoma immunotherapy. On the study more broadly: First-line therapy was either pembrolizumab or nivolumab with ipilimumab for metastatic melanoma.

DNA loading was fixed at approximately 350 ng for all bulk PBMC samples. Measured with immunoSEQ multiplex PCR; TCRdb has only the in-frame clones, and not every one. The table records roughly 9,700 clones, roughly nine tenths of them present only once. This clone was observed a few times. Indicated time point: week 3, after first cycle of checkpoint inhibitor. Sampling occurred pretreatment (T0) and at week 3 (W3), after cycle one of checkpoint blockade. Sequenced here: blood, sampled from a patient treated with checkpoint blockade. The clonotype comes from a human donor with melanoma.

The CDR3 nucleotides read TGCGCCAGCAGCCAAGATAGCGGGCAGTCTGGAAACACCATATATTTT. Protein product: CASSQDSGQSGNTIYF. V is TRBV4-3 and J is TRBJ1-3; D is unresolved. This CDR3 contains 16 residues. The V end lost 0 bases, the J end lost 1 base, and 10 bases lay between the germline ends. Germline assignment: CDR1 LGHNA and CDR2 YSLEER.